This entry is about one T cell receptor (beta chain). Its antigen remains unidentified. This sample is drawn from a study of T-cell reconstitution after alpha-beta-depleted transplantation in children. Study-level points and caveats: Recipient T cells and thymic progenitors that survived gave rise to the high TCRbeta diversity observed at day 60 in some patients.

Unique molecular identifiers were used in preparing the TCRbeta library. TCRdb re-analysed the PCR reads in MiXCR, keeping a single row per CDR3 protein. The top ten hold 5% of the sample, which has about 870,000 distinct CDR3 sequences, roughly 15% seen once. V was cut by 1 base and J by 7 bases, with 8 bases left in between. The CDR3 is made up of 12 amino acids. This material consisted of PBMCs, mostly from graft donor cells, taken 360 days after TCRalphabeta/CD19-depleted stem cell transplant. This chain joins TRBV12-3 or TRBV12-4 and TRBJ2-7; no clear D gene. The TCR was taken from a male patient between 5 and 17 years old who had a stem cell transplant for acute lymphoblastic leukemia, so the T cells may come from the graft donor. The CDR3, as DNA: TGTGCCAGCAGTTTAGATTATACGGAGCAGTACTTC. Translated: CASSLDYTEQYF.